This T cell receptor (beta chain) was found in a study of blood T cell repertoires in COVID-19. Study details: COVID-19 samples, acute and convalescent, were from the United States, Italy and Spain. From T cells, B-cell-depleted T cells, or PBMCs came the material, which was cDNA or gDNA.

Authors' data handling: Amplification of reference gene primers provided the estimated nucleated cell counts. TCRdb's table, derived via immunoSEQ multiplex PCR, lists solely in-frame clones and lacks some. V and J calls plus clone size are reproduced from that table; the DNA served to infer D and trimming. The sample has 200,000 to 300,000 clones, 70% to 90% seen once. The V and J ends lost 5 bases and 5 bases respectively, with 12 bases between them. This CDR3 contains 14 residues. Germline V gene lookup returns CDR1 SNHLY and CDR2 FYNNEI. Sequencing used peripheral blood. The chain recombines TRBV2 with TRBJ2-2; D is uncertain. The TCR sequence derives from a woman aged 70-85 years with active or convalescent COVID-19. In DNA form, the CDR3 reads TGTGCCAGCAGTTCCCGCACTGGTACCGGGGAGCTGTTTTTT. Protein sequence: CASSSRTGTGELFF.